One and the same sample provided the 22 T cell receptor beta chains below, sequenced in a study of T cell clonality in common variable immunodeficiency. Assay used: immunoSEQ multiplex PCR; TCRdb lists only in-frame clones, some missing. This table holds roughly 58,000 clones with no singletons; the top ten claim about 0.8%. The sample comprised peripheral blood mononuclear cells. The receptors were gathered from a person aged 18 to 75 in good health.

This clone was seen repeatedly, ten times or more. The read is 3 residues too short to cover the CDR3 end, so that end is filled in from the germline J gene. The rearrangement uses TRBV3-1 (or the pseudogene TRBV3-2) and TRBJ1-4; D is unresolved. V lost 5 bases and J 7 bases, leaving 8 bases between the germline ends. This CDR3 region has 12 residues. Looked up from germline, CDR1 is LGHDT and CDR2 is YNNKEL (reference sequence). The part of the CDR3 DNA that was read is TGTGCCAGCAGCTCACTTGGTGAAAAA. Translation: CASSSLGEK. The CDR3 in full is CASSSLGEKLFF.

This clone occurred a few times. The read finishes 3 residues shy of the CDR3 end, and the germline J gene is used to complete it. V gene TRBV2 combines with J gene TRBJ2-3, with TRBD2 matching over 8 bases. The CDR3 runs to 12 residues. CDR1 SNHLY and CDR2 FYNNEI come from the germline V gene. Incomplete CDR3 DNA: TGTGCCAGCGGGCGGGAGGATGAGACG. Residues: CASGREDET. In full, the CDR3 reads CASGREDETQYF. The full variable domain, completed using reference TRBV2 and TRBJ2-3, is EPEVTQTPSHQVTQMGQEVILRCVPISNHLYFYWYRQILGQKVEFLVSFYNNEISEKSEIFDDQFSVERPDGSNFTLKIRSTKLEDSAMYFCASGREDETQYFGPGTRLTVL.

This clone was seen only a few times. The sequenced part of the CDR3 DNA is TGTGCCAGCAGCTTAAAAGCGGGGGGCACAGATACC. Residues: CASSLKAGGTDT. In full, the CDR3 reads CASSLKAGGTDTYTF. The chain is built from TRBV7-2 and TRBJ1-2; perhaps TRBD1 as D (6 bases). The CDR3 end is not reached by the read, which stops 3 residues before it; the germline J gene fills it in. Looked up from germline, CDR1 is SGHTA and CDR2 is FQGNSA. The CDR3 is 15 amino acids.

This clone was detected ten times or more. The sequenced fragment ends 3 residues before the CDR3 boundary, so the rest is inferred from the germline J gene. The chain employs TRBV5-1 and TRBJ2-1; 8 nucleotides line up with TRBD2. This CDR3 contains 16 residues. CDR1 and CDR2 (germline): SGHRS, YFSETQ. With V trimmed by 0 bases and J by 1 base, 3 bases remained unmatched. The sequenced CDR3 bases are TGCGCCAGCAGCTTGGCCAGCGGGAGTTCCTACAATGAG. Translated, it gives CASSLASGSSYNE. The entire CDR3 is CASSLASGSSYNEQFF.

This clone has only a few counts. CDR3 region: CSARVRTSGSNEQFF. Incomplete CDR3 DNA: TGCAGTGCTAGAGTCAGGACTAGCGGGAGCAATGAG. The chain carries TRBV20-1 and TRBJ2-1, with TRBD2 matching 13 bases. The CDR3 end lies 3 residues beyond the end of the read and is filled in from the germline J gene. J was trimmed by 6 bases and V by 1 base; bases with no gene match: 3. CDR1 and CDR2 (germline): DFQATT, SNEGSKA (reference sequence). CDR3 length equals 15 residues.

This clone was detected ten times or more. The CDR3 DNA, read in part, is TGCAGTGCTCTGGGACAGGAAAATCAGCCC. Its translation: CSALGQENQP. The full CDR3 reads CSALGQENQPQHF. This chain uses TRBV20-1 with TRBJ1-5; 8 nucleotides line up with TRBD1. The CDR3 end is not reached by the read, which stops 3 residues before it; the germline J gene fills it in. The CDR3 runs to 13 residues. The V and J ends lost 5 bases and 4 bases, in that order; junction bases with no gene match: 4. Germline V CDR1 and CDR2: DFQATT, SNEGSKA (reference sequence).

This clone was detected many times. The sequenced fragment ends 3 residues before the CDR3 boundary, so the rest is inferred from the germline J gene. This chain uses TRBV5-1 with TRBJ2-3; 9 nucleotides align to TRBD1. Germline V gene data show CDR1 as SGHRS and CDR2 as YFSETQ. The CDR3 runs 14 residues. V was clipped by 5 bases and J by 4 bases; unmatched bases: 5. The DNA read from the CDR3 is TGCGCCAGCAGGAGGGACAGGGTGGCAGATACG. This translates into CASRRDRVADT. The complete CDR3 reads CASRRDRVADTQYF.

This clone was picked up many times. The CDR3 is cut off 3 residues early in the read; its end comes from the germline J gene. This sequence joins TRBV7-7 and TRBJ1-2; 8 bases match TRBD1. Trimming removed 1 base from V and 3 bases from J; junction bases left unmatched: 7. Germline lookup yields CDR1 SSHAT and CDR2 FNYEAQ (reference sequence). This CDR3 contains 16 residues. CDR3 bases read: TGTGCCAGCAGCTTAGGAGGCCCAGGGGGCGACTATGGC. Translating it yields CASSLGGPGGDYG. The full CDR3 is CASSLGGPGGDYGYTF. The full variable domain, completed using reference TRBV7-7 and TRBJ1-2, is GAGVSQSPRYKVTKRGQDVTLRCDPISSHATLYWYQQALGQGPEFLTYFNYEAQPDKSGLPSDRFSAERPEGSISTLTIQRTEQRDSAMYRCASSLGGPGGDYGYTFGSGTRLTVV.

This clone was recorded many times. The sequence runs out 3 residues before the end of the CDR3; the remainder is reconstructed from the germline J gene. The chain carries TRBV30 and TRBJ1-1, with a possible D match to TRBD1 (6 bases). The V and J ends lost 3 bases and 4 bases respectively, with 9 bases between them. Germline V lookup: CDR1 GTSNPN, CDR2 SVGIG (reference sequence). CDR3 length: 12 residues. The part of the CDR3 DNA that was read is TGTGCCTGGAGGCTAGGGGGCACTGAA. Translating gives CAWRLGGTE. The whole CDR3 sequence reads CAWRLGGTEAFF.

In its sample, this clone was seen many times. The read is 3 residues too short to cover the CDR3 end, so that end is filled in from the germline J gene. The chain employs TRBV20-1 and TRBJ2-1, with TRBD1 matching over 9 bases. The CDR3 totals 15 residues. The V gene's germline CDR1 is DFQATT and CDR2 SNEGSKA (reference sequence). V gave up 4 bases and J gave up 7 bases; unmatched junction bases: 11. The CDR3: CSAISLTGGENEQFF. Partial CDR3 DNA: TGCAGTGCTATCTCTCTCACAGGGGGCGAAAATGAG.

This clone was seen at least ten times. The CDR3 end is not reached by the read, which stops 3 residues before it; the germline J gene fills it in. This chain uses TRBV7-2 with TRBJ1-4, with TRBD1 matching 7 bases. Germline lookup yields CDR1 SGHTA and CDR2 FQGNSA. The CDR3 spans 14 residues. J lost 4 bases, V lost 3 bases, and 2 bases had no gene match. This CDR3 is CASSLGTVNEKLFF. CDR3 DNA, as far as it was read: TGTGCCAGCAGCTTGGGGACAGTTAATGAAAAA.

As for this clone: The missing CDR3 end, 3 residues past where the read stops, is filled in from the germline J gene. The chain links TRBV5-6 to TRBJ1-2, with D unresolved. This CDR3 has 14 amino acids. From germline, CDR1 is SGHDT and CDR2 YYEEEE. The CDR3 is CASSLSGRYNDYTF. CDR3 DNA (partial): TGTGCCAGCAGCTTAAGCGGGCGATACAATGAC.

This clone was found many times. The CDR3 end is not reached by the read, which stops 3 residues before it; the germline J gene fills it in. The V and J genes are TRBV5-1 and TRBJ1-2, with TRBD1 matching 7 bases. The germline V gene has CDR1 SGHRS and CDR2 YFSETQ. The CDR3 contains 13 residues. This chain's CDR3 is CATATGDGETYTF. The sequenced CDR3 bases are TGCGCCACCGCTACAGGGGATGGGGAGACC.

This clone appeared many times. The CDR3 goes on 3 residues after the read ends, and that part is filled in from the germline J gene. This sequence joins TRBV7-2 and TRBJ2-5, with D possibly called TRBD1 or TRBD2 (5 bases each). The length of the CDR3 is 14 residues. The V gene lost 1 base and the J gene lost 4 bases, with 10 bases spanning the gap. From germline, CDR1 is SGHTA and CDR2 FQGNSA. CDR3 residues: CASSLEAGRETQYF. The sequenced part of the CDR3 DNA is TGTGCCAGCAGCTTAGAGGCAGGGAGAGAGACC.

Concerning this clone: The CDR3 end is not reached by the read, which stops 3 residues before it; the germline J gene fills it in. The chain has TRBV7-2 and TRBJ1-1; D is unresolved. This CDR3 region has 15 residues. Trimming left V 0 bases short and J 1 base short, with 9 bases between. Germline V gene data show CDR1 as SGHTA and CDR2 as FQGNSA. CDR3 protein: CASSLAGRWNTEAFF. The CDR3 DNA, read in part, is TGTGCCAGCAGCTTAGCAGGCAGGTGGAACACTGAA. The full variable domain, completed using reference TRBV7-2 and TRBJ1-1, is GAGVSQSPSNKVTEKGKDVELRCDPISGHTALYWYRQSLGQGLEFLIYFQGNSAPDKSGLPSDRFSAERTGGSVSTLTIQRTQQEDSAVYLCASSLAGRWNTEAFFGQGTRLTVV.

This clone was seen repeatedly, ten times or more. The read ends 3 residues shy of where the CDR3 ends; the end is completed using the germline J gene. The chain combines TRBV2 with TRBJ2-2; 13 nucleotides match TRBD2. The J segment lost 7 bases and the V segment lost 5 bases, leaving 7 bases of the junction unmatched. CDR3 length equals 16 residues. CDR1 and CDR2 from the germline V gene are SNHLY and FYNNEI. The part of the CDR3 DNA that was read is TGTGCCAGCAGTTCCCGGACTAGCGGGGGCGGCGGGGAG. Its translation: CASSSRTSGGGGE. The full CDR3 reads CASSSRTSGGGGELFF.

This clone was counted many times. The CDR3 is cut off 3 residues early in the read; its end comes from the germline J gene. This chain links TRBV4-1 with TRBJ2-2; TRBD2 aligns across 8 bases. Germline trimming cut 0 bases from V and 7 bases from J; bases unmatched to any gene: 7. This CDR3 is 16 amino acids long. Germline CDR1 and CDR2: MGHRA and YSYEKL. CDR3 DNA (partial): TGCGCCAGCAGCCAAGAGCCGGGGGGGGAGTTCGGGGAG. Encoded protein: CASSQEPGGEFGE. The CDR3, in full, reads CASSQEPGGEFGELFF.

This clone was detected a few times. Coverage ceases 3 residues before the CDR3 finishes, and the germline J gene fills in the end. The genes are TRBV2 and TRBJ2-1, with D maybe TRBD2 (6 bases). Between the trimmed V and J ends, which lost 4 bases and 4 bases, there was a span of 14 bases. This CDR3 has 15 residues. Germline-derived CDR1 and CDR2 are SNHLY and FYNNEI. The CDR3 reads CASSVSSGSYNEQFF. CDR3 DNA, as far as it was read: TGTGCCAGCAGTGTCAGTAGCGGATCGTACAATGAG.

This clone occurred many times. The DNA ends 3 residues before the CDR3 does, and the rest of the CDR3 is filled in from the germline J gene. The gene calls are TRBV29-1 and TRBJ2-3; the D gene could be TRBD1 or TRBD2 (5 bases each). In germline, CDR1 is SQVTM, CDR2 ANQGSEA. The CDR3 sequence is 13 residues long. The V end lost 4 bases, the J end lost 0 bases, and 8 bases lay between the germline ends. CDR3 loop: CSVGGDSTDTQYF. Partial CDR3 DNA: TGCAGCGTTGGAGGGGATAGCACAGATACG.

This clone was counted many times. This CDR3 is CASSQQGRWDGYTF. The sequenced part of the CDR3 DNA is TGTGCCAGTAGCCAACAGGGTCGCTGGGATGGC. This sequence joins TRBV19 and TRBJ1-2; D may be TRBD1 (6 bases). The DNA ends 3 residues before the CDR3 does, and the rest of the CDR3 is filled in from the germline J gene. The CDR3 sequence is 14 residues long. Germline lookup yields CDR1 LNHDA and CDR2 SQIVND (reference sequence). Trimming shortened V by 6 bases and J by 6 bases, and 17 bases separated the two germline ends.

This clone occurred many times. From the germline J gene comes the end of the CDR3, since the read stops 3 residues before it. The rearrangement uses TRBV5-4 and TRBJ1-2, with D possibly matching TRBD1 (6 bases). This CDR3 is 14 amino acids long. Germline V lookup: CDR1 SGHNT, CDR2 YYREEE (reference sequence). Trimming took 5 bases from V and 7 from J, leaving 18 bases between them. The CDR3 here is CASRDRTAPSGYTF. CDR3 DNA, as far as it was read: TGTGCCAGCAGGGACCGGACAGCCCCTAGTGGC.

This clone was found many times. From the germline J gene comes the end of the CDR3, since the read stops 3 residues before it. The V gene is TRBV19, the J gene TRBJ2-2; TRBD1 matches at 8 bases. Germline V gene data show CDR1 as LNHDA and CDR2 as SQIVND (reference sequence). V was pared by 3 bases and J by 1 base, with 4 bases of the junction left unmatched. The CDR3 consists of 16 residues. The part of the CDR3 DNA that was read is TGTGCCAGTAGTATCCCCGGGACAGGGAACACCGGGGAG. Translated: CASSIPGTGNTGE. The complete CDR3 protein is CASSIPGTGNTGELFF.